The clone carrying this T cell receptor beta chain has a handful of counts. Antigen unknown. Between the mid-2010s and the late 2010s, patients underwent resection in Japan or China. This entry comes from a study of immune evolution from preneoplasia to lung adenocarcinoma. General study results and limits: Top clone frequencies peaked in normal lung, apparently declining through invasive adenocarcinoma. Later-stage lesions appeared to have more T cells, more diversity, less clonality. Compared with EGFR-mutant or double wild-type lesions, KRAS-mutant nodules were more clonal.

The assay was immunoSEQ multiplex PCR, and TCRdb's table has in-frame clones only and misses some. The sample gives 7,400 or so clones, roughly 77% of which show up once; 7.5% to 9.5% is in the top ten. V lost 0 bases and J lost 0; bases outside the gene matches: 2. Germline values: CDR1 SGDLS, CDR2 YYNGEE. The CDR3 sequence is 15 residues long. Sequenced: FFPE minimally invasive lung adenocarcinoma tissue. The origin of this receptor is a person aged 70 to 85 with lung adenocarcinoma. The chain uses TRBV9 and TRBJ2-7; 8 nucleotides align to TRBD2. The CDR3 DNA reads TGTGCCAGCAGCGTAGAAGCGGGGGTCTCCTACGAGCAGTACTTC. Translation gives CASSVEAGVSYEQYF.